This T cell receptor beta chain is drawn from a study of CD8 T cells in Susac syndrome. Study-wide points: It was acknowledged in the study that the number of individuals who were included in its TCR sequencing and HLA analysis was relatively small.

Details on this clonotype: The antigen remains undetermined.

When the RNA was reverse transcribed, random hexamers were used with an input of about 0.45 to 1 ug. Amplification of TCR beta CDR3 was carried out by immunoSEQ multiplex PCR, which covered 54 Vbeta and 13 Jbeta segments. One entry per CDR3 protein results from TCRdb running MiXCR on the immunoSEQ multiplex PCR reads. The table records roughly 120,000 distinct CDR3 sequences, 94% of them present only once. The CDR3 length is 13 residues. CDR1 is LNHDA and CDR2 is SQIVND in the germline V gene (reference sequence). Trimming pared 7 bases from V and 6 bases from J, leaving 12 bases between. Controls matched for age and sex were healthy donors. TEMRA cells underwent FACS enrichment and CD8+ and CD4+ T cells underwent negative isolation.

This receptor was taken from a human donor in good health. J is TRBJ1-4 and V is TRBV19; D is uncertain. The specimen sequenced was CD4+ T cells from PBMCs. In nucleotides, the CDR3 is TGTGCCAGTAACGCAGACGTTTATGAAAAACTGTTTTTT. It specifies CASNADVYEKLFF. The variable domain in full, completed from reference TRBV19 and TRBJ1-4, reads DGGITQSPKYLFRKEGQNVTLSCEQNLNHDAMYWYRQDPGQGLRLIYYSQIVNDFQKGDIAEGYSVSREKKESFPLTVTSAQKNPTAFYLCASNADVYEKLFFGSGTQLSVL.